A single sample is the source of the 29 T cell receptor beta chains below, sequenced in a study of blood T cell repertoires in COVID-19. Data came from immunoSEQ multiplex PCR; TCRdb stores just in-frame clones and leaves some out. The profile shows 150,000 to 200,000 clones, almost 90% of them singletons. The sequenced material came from peripheral blood. Receptors were obtained from a man aged 45 to 65 with acute or convalescent COVID-19.

The chain has TRBV9 and TRBJ2-2, with a possible D match to TRBD1 (5 bases). Germline V lookup: CDR1 SGDLS, CDR2 YYNGEE. The CDR3 is 14 amino acids. The ends were cut back, 3 bases at V and 3 bases at J, with 9 bases in the middle. The CDR3 nucleotides read TGTGCCAGCAGCGCCCTACAGGACACCGGGGAGCTGTTTTTT. Translating it yields CASSALQDTGELFF.

The genes are TRBV6-5 and TRBJ2-2; the match to TRBD1 covers 9 bases. This CDR3 is 14 amino acids long. The germline V gene encodes CDR1 MNHEY and CDR2 SVGAGI. V dropped 8 bases and J dropped 7; count of bases not matched to a gene: 8. In DNA, the CDR3 is TGTGCCAGCCGCCGGGACAGGGTGATCGGGGAGCTGTTTTTT. Translated: CASRRDRVIGELFF.

The V call is TRBV11-2, the J call TRBJ1-2; TRBD1 is a possible D gene (5 bases). Germline-derived CDR1 and CDR2 are SGHAT and FQNNGV. This CDR3 contains 14 residues. V was trimmed by 2 bases and J by 4 bases, leaving 11 bases between them. CDR3 protein: CASSLKGPGYGYTF. The CDR3 region has the DNA TGTGCCAGCAGCTTAAAGGGGCCGGGCTATGGCTACACCTTC.

The table lists this clone with a count of one. The chain combines TRBV7-9 with TRBJ2-1; maybe TRBD1 (6 bases). The CDR3 sequence is 11 residues long. The germline V gene has CDR1 SEHNR and CDR2 FQNEAQ (reference sequence). V gave up 10 bases and J gave up 12 bases, with 16 bases separating them. In DNA, the CDR3 is TGTGCCAACAGGGAGTCCGATGGGCAGTTCTTC. Its protein product is CANRESDGQFF.

The CDR3 here is CASSLFQGQGGNQPQHF. The DNA for the CDR3 is TGTGCCAGCAGTTTATTTCAGGGACAGGGTGGGAATCAGCCCCAGCATTTT. The chain uses TRBV27 and TRBJ1-5, with TRBD1 matching 9 bases. This CDR3 region has 17 residues. V trimming: 1 base; J trimming: 4 bases; junction bases outside the gene matches: 8. Per germline, CDR1 MNHEY and CDR2 SMNVEV (reference sequence).

The chain couples TRBV6-5 to TRBJ1-2; 11 bases map to TRBD1. Germline V gives CDR1 MNHEY, CDR2 SVGAGI. The V gene end was trimmed by 2 bases and the J gene end by 3 bases; junction bases not matched to a gene: 5. This CDR3 is built from 16 residues. In DNA form, the CDR3 reads TGTGCCAGCAGTTACGGGACAGGGGGTGGGTACTATGGCTACACCTTC. This codes for CASSYGTGGGYYGYTF.

The CDR3 protein is CASSLREDYGYTF. CDR3 coding DNA: TGTGCCAGCAGCCTCAGGGAAGACTATGGCTACACCTTC. The rearrangement joins TRBV6-5 to TRBJ1-2, with a weak D call TRBD1 (5 bases). Looked up from germline, CDR1 is MNHEY and CDR2 is SVGAGI. The CDR3 has 13 residues. Deletions cut 6 bases from V and 3 bases from J, with 11 bases between.

In this sample, this clone turned up once. The chain recombines TRBV5-4 with TRBJ2-2; 7 positions agree with TRBD2. The CDR3 consists of 16 residues. J lost 5 bases, V lost 0 bases, and 7 bases had no gene match. Germline values: CDR1 SGHNT, CDR2 YYREEE (reference sequence). This chain's CDR3 is CASSLAEREGTGELFF. The CDR3 DNA follows: TGTGCCAGCAGCTTGGCGGAGCGGGAAGGTACCGGGGAGCTGTTTTTT.

This clone was recorded once. The chain has TRBV5-5 and TRBJ1-1; 8 bases align to TRBD1. CDR1 is SGHKS, CDR2 YYEKEE, per germline (reference sequence). CDR3 length: 16 residues. The V gene end was trimmed by 1 base and the J gene end by 0 bases; junction bases not matched to a gene: 5. The CDR3: CASSLIGQGMNTEAFF. CDR3 nucleotide sequence: TGTGCCAGCAGCTTGATTGGACAGGGTATGAACACTGAAGCTTTCTTT.

This clone was seen only a few times. CDR3 amino acids: CASSGPGYALTF. The CDR3 coding sequence is TGTGCCAGCAGCGGGCCGGGGTATGCCCTCACCTTC. V is TRBV9 and J is TRBJ1-2; no definite D call. Trimming pared 3 bases from V and 13 bases from J, leaving 16 bases between. Germline CDR1 reads SGDLS; CDR2 reads YYNGEE. This CDR3 comprises 12 residues.

The chain carries TRBV5-6 and TRBJ2-7; 10 nucleotides agree with TRBD2. From germline, CDR1 is SGHDT and CDR2 YYEEEE. The V segment lost 4 bases and the J segment 4 bases; nucleotides outside the gene matches: 5. This CDR3 is 14 amino acids long. CDR3 sequence (DNA): TGTGCCAGCAGCCTACTAGCGGGGAATTACGAGCAGTACGTC. It specifies CASSLLAGNYEQYV.

The V and J genes are TRBV27 and TRBJ2-6; D unclear. The V end lost 6 bases, the J end lost 0 bases, and 9 bases lay between the germline ends. Germline assignment: CDR1 MNHEY and CDR2 SMNVEV (reference sequence). This CDR3 has 15 residues. CDR3 residues: CASRLGGSGANVLTF. In DNA, the CDR3 is TGTGCCAGCAGGCTCGGCGGCTCTGGGGCCAACGTCCTGACTTTC.

This chain's CDR3 is CASSTTGELFF. The CDR3 nucleotides read TGTGCCAGCAGCACTACCGGGGAGCTGTTTTTT. The chain combines TRBV7-6 with TRBJ2-2; D remains ambiguous. The CDR3 has 11 amino acids. The germline V gene encodes CDR1 SGHVS and CDR2 FNYEAQ. With 5 bases removed from V and 5 bases from J, the gap between germline ends came to 3 bases.

This chain links TRBV29-1 with TRBJ2-7; D is possibly TRBD1 (6 bases). The CDR3 extends over 12 amino acids. The germline V gene has CDR1 SQVTM and CDR2 ANQGSEA. V was trimmed by 6 bases and J by 5 bases, leaving 14 bases between them. In DNA form, the CDR3 reads TGCAGCGTCACAGGGCCGGACAACGAGCAGTACTTC. It specifies CSVTGPDNEQYF.

The V gene is TRBV30, the J gene TRBJ1-1; 8 nucleotides align to TRBD1. The trim removed 8 bases at V and 1 base at J, leaving 6 bases unmatched. The germline gives CDR1 GTSNPN, CDR2 SVGIG (reference sequence). The CDR3 has 13 residues. In DNA form, the CDR3 reads TGTGCCGGACAGGGCACATCGAACACTGAAGCTTTCTTT. Translated, it gives CAGQGTSNTEAFF.

V usage is TRBV10-1 and J usage is TRBJ1-3; TRBD1 agrees at 7 bases. The CDR3 runs 18 residues. From germline, CDR1 is WNHNN and CDR2 SYGVQD (reference sequence). V trimming: 7 bases; J trimming: 0 bases; junction bases outside the gene matches: 15. DNA of the CDR3: TGCGCCAGCACCACAGGGGCCCTACTACACAACTCTGGAAACACCATATATTTT. Translated: CASTTGALLHNSGNTIYF.

This chain uses TRBV7-9 with TRBJ2-7; weak D call: TRBD2 (7 bases). Trimming pared 1 base from V and 6 bases from J, leaving 16 bases between. The CDR3 loop spans 15 amino acids. The germline CDR1 and CDR2 sequences are SEHNR and FQNEAQ (reference sequence). The CDR3 reads CASSLEGGIRSEQYF. CDR3 DNA: TGTGCCAGCAGCTTAGAGGGGGGGATCCGATCCGAGCAGTACTTC.

The rearrangement links TRBV12-3 or TRBV12-4 to TRBJ2-2; D unresolved. V lost 7 bases and J lost 6, with 9 bases in between. This CDR3 region has 12 residues. CDR3: CASTRYAGELFF. DNA for the CDR3: TGTGCCAGCACCCGGTACGCCGGGGAGCTGTTTTTT.

CDR3 sequence (DNA): TGCGCCAGCAGCCGCCAACAGGGGAGCACTGAAGCTTTCTTT. This gives the protein CASSRQQGSTEAFF. The chain joins TRBV4-1 to TRBJ1-1; TRBD1 matches at 7 bases. The CDR3 loop spans 14 amino acids. V lost 4 bases, J lost 4 bases, and 6 bases stayed unmatched. The germline CDR1 and CDR2 sequences are MGHRA and YSYEKL.

This chain connects TRBV10-3 to TRBJ2-3; D is perhaps TRBD2 (6 bases). CDR3 size: 14 residues. V was pared by 0 bases and J by 6 bases, with 10 bases between. Germline V gives CDR1 ENHRY, CDR2 SYGVKD. CDR3 coding DNA: TGTGCCATCAGTGAGTCTGGAGGGGCGGATACGCAGTATTTT. Translation gives CAISESGGADTQYF.

The rearrangement links TRBV7-9 to TRBJ2-6; possibly TRBD2 for D (5 bases). CDR1 is SEHNR, CDR2 FQNEAQ, per germline (reference sequence). This CDR3 region has 15 residues. Trimming took off 5 bases at V and 4 bases at J, with 12 bases between the two ends. This chain's CDR3 is CASSPRVGGANVLTF. DNA for the CDR3: TGTGCCAGCAGCCCGAGGGTCGGCGGGGCCAACGTCCTGACTTTC.

The chain carries TRBV7-6 and TRBJ2-7; TRBD2 agrees at 11 bases. Trimming cost V 5 bases and J 0 bases; bases outside gene matches: 6. The length of the CDR3 is 16 residues. Germline V gene data show CDR1 as SGHVS and CDR2 as FNYEAQ. This CDR3 reads CASSPLAGGTSYEQYF. Written as DNA, the CDR3 is TGTGCCAGCAGCCCCCTAGCGGGAGGCACCTCCTACGAGCAGTACTTC. Full variable domain (outside the CDR3, taken from reference TRBV7-6 and TRBJ2-7): GAGVSQSPRYKVTKRGQDVALRCDPISGHVSLYWYRQALGQGPEFLTYFNYEAQQDKSGLPNDRFSAERPEGSISTLTIQRTEQRDSAMYRCASSPLAGGTSYEQYFGPGTRLTVT.

The genes are TRBV5-1 and TRBJ2-7; 8 bases line up with TRBD1. CDR1 is SGHRS and CDR2 is YFSETQ in the germline V gene. This CDR3 is 14 amino acids long. The V and J ends lost 5 bases and 7 bases, in that order; junction bases with no gene match: 11. The CDR3 DNA reads TGCGCCAGCAGTCGAGACAGGGGAGATAGGGAGCAGTACTTC. Amino acid sequence: CASSRDRGDREQYF. Full variable domain (remainder filled in from reference TRBV5-1 and TRBJ2-7): KAGVTQTPRYLIKTRGQQVTLSCSPISGHRSVSWYQQTPGQGLQFLFEYFSETQRNKGNFPGRFSGRQFSNSRSEMNVSTLELGDSALYLCASSRDRGDREQYFGPGTRLTVT.

The rearrangement uses TRBV12-3 or TRBV12-4 and TRBJ1-4; 7 bases agree with TRBD1. The CDR3 runs 12 residues. V shed 7 bases and J 11 bases; nucleotides not matched to a gene: 7. The CDR3 loop reads CASTRDSQKLFF. The CDR3 DNA reads TGTGCCAGCACCAGGGACAGTCAGAAACTGTTTTTT.

The chain links TRBV28 to TRBJ1-5; 7 bases align to TRBD1. After removal of 6 bases from V and 9 bases from J, the junction contained 8 bases not matched to a gene. The CDR3 consists of 13 residues. CDR1 MDHEN and CDR2 SYDVKM come from the germline V gene. The CDR3 region is CASSLTGNWPQHF. The CDR3 nucleotides are TGTGCCAGCAGCTTGACAGGGAATTGGCCCCAGCATTTT.

The chain uses TRBV28 and TRBJ2-7, with a possible D match to TRBD2 (5 bases). There are 14 residues in the CDR3. Germline CDR1 is MDHEN and CDR2 is SYDVKM. With 1 base removed from V and 3 bases from J, the gap between germline ends came to 10 bases. CDR3 DNA: TGTGCCAGCAGTTTATTCGGGAATCTCTACGAGCAGTACTTC. It yields the protein CASSLFGNLYEQYF.

The chain has TRBV7-9 and TRBJ1-2; TRBD1 matches 8 bases. Germline-derived CDR1 and CDR2 are SEHNR and FQNEAQ (reference sequence). J lost 4 bases, V lost 5 bases, and 9 bases had no gene match. The length of the CDR3 is 15 residues. CDR3 coding DNA: TGTGCCAGCAGCCAACAGGGGGAGAATAGCTATGGCTACACCTTC. Protein product: CASSQQGENSYGYTF.

This chain links TRBV9 with TRBJ1-4; 8 bases align to TRBD1. The length of the CDR3 is 14 residues. The V gene end was trimmed by 2 bases and the J gene end by 8 bases; junction bases not matched to a gene: 5. In germline, CDR1 is SGDLS, CDR2 YYNGEE. The CDR3 loop reads CASSVGQAAEKLFF. The DNA of the CDR3 is TGTGCCAGCAGCGTGGGACAGGCGGCCGAAAAACTGTTTTTT.

The V and J genes are TRBV11-2 and TRBJ2-1, with 9 bases that match TRBD1. The CDR3 consists of 14 residues. The V and J ends lost 5 bases and 6 bases, in that order; junction bases with no gene match: 5. Germline CDR1 reads SGHAT; CDR2 reads FQNNGV. CDR3 DNA sequence: TGTGCCAGCAGCCCACAACAGGGGGCCAATGAGCAGTTCTTC. Translation gives CASSPQQGANEQFF. The entire variable domain, with the rest obtained from reference TRBV11-2 and TRBJ2-1, is as follows: EAGVAQSPRYKIIEKRQSVAFWCNPISGHATLYWYQQILGQGPKLLIQFQNNGVVDDSQLPKDRFSAERLKGVDSTLKIQPAKLEDSAVYLCASSPQQGANEQFFGPGTRLTVL.